The 24 T cell receptor beta chains below were found in one sample sequenced in a study of blood T cell repertoires in COVID-19. Sequencing was performed with immunoSEQ multiplex PCR; in TCRdb, only in-frame clones are kept and a portion is missing. The sample holds about 240,000 clones, roughly 83% seen once. Sequences were obtained from peripheral blood. The receptors were sampled from a woman aged 80 or over with acute or convalescent COVID-19.

The V and J genes are TRBV6-2 or TRBV6-3 and TRBJ1-1; 11 bases are shared with TRBD1. Losses at the gene ends were 6 bases for V and 4 bases for J; bases not matched to a gene: 7. The CDR3 consists of 15 residues. Germline-derived CDR1 and CDR2 are MNHEY and SVGEGT. CDR3 nucleotide sequence: TGTGCCAGCAGCCCCTGGGGGACAGGGGGCACTGAAGCTTTCTTT. Protein: CASSPWGTGGTEAFF.

Remarks on this clone: Different DNA sequences within this sample yield the same CDR3. This chain links TRBV18 with TRBJ2-7; D might be TRBD2 (6 bases). Trimming cost V 3 bases and J 1 base, with 7 bases left between them. Germline V gene data show CDR1 as KGHSH and CDR2 as LQKENI. The CDR3 length is 13 residues. The CDR3 nucleotides are TGTGCCAGCTCACCCGGGGGTTCCTACGAGCAGTACTTC. Translating gives CASSPGGSYEQYF.

This clone was observed a single time. The chain joins TRBV14 to TRBJ1-6; D not certain. CDR3 size: 13 residues. Trimming removed 4 bases from V and 9 bases from J, with 10 bases in between. The germline CDR1 and CDR2 sequences are SGHDN and FVKESK. The CDR3 DNA reads as TGTGCCAGCAGCCCCGGGAAAACTTCACCCCTCCACTTT. This encodes CASSPGKTSPLHF.

V usage is TRBV19 and J usage is TRBJ2-7, with 8 nucleotides matching TRBD1. V shed 5 bases, J shed 0 bases, and the junction held 6 bases outside the gene matches. The CDR3 sequence is 15 residues long. The V gene's germline CDR1 is LNHDA and CDR2 SQIVND (reference sequence). CDR3: CASSPRTGNSYEQYF. The DNA for the CDR3 is TGTGCCAGTAGTCCCCGGACAGGGAACTCCTACGAGCAGTACTTC.

The sample holds one count of this clone. The chain joins TRBV18 to TRBJ1-1; perhaps TRBD1 as D (5 bases). This CDR3 contains 15 residues. V was pared by 6 bases and J by 4 bases, with 18 bases between. Looked up from germline, CDR1 is KGHSH and CDR2 is LQKENI. CDR3 amino acids: CASSDQWGGITEAFF. CDR3 DNA sequence: TGTGCCAGCTCCGACCAATGGGGGGGAATCACTGAAGCTTTCTTT.

The chain combines TRBV4-1 with TRBJ2-3, with 12 positions matching TRBD2. Germline lookup yields CDR1 MGHRA and CDR2 YSYEKL. After removal of 0 bases from V and 14 bases from J, the junction contained 12 bases not matched to a gene. The CDR3 has 16 residues. CDR3 protein: CASSQDEGVELAGGYF. CDR3 DNA: TGCGCCAGCAGCCAAGATGAAGGCGTGGAACTAGCGGGGGGGTATTTT.

V usage is TRBV7-3 and J usage is TRBJ2-1, with TRBD2 matching over 12 bases. CDR3 length equals 17 residues. CDR1 is SGHTA and CDR2 is FQGTGA in the germline V gene. After removal of 2 bases from V and 4 bases from J, the junction contained 6 bases not matched to a gene. The CDR3 coding sequence is TGTGCCAGCAGCTTATACGGGGGGACTAGCGGGTACAATGAGCAGTTCTTC. It translates to CASSLYGGTSGYNEQFF.

On this clone itself: Germline is not matched at one junction end, which may reflect a read error. The chain links TRBV7-7 to TRBJ2-5; TRBD1 matches at 9 bases. The CDR3 is 15 residues long. The V gene's germline CDR1 is SSHAT and CDR2 FNYEAQ (reference sequence). The CDR3 region is CASSLQGAFQETQYF. Here the CDR3 DNA reads TGTGCTAGCAGCCTACAGGGGGCCTTCCAAGAGACCCAGTACTTC. Looking up the rest from reference TRBV7-7 and TRBJ2-5 gives the full variable domain: GAGVSQSPRYKVTKRGQDVTLRCDPISSHATLYWYQQALGQGPEFLTYFNYEAQPDKSGLPSDRFSAERPEGSISTLTIQRTEQRDSAMYRCASSLQGAFQETQYFGPGTRLLVL.

The chain combines TRBV6-5 with TRBJ1-1; 8 bases agree with TRBD1. The V and J ends lost 6 bases and 4 bases, in that order; junction bases with no gene match: 10. Per germline, CDR1 MNHEY and CDR2 SVGAGI. This CDR3 spans 15 amino acids. The CDR3 region has the DNA TGTGCCAGCAGCCGTCTCTGGACAGGGACCACTGAAGCTTTCTTT. It specifies CASSRLWTGTTEAFF.

This chain joins TRBV5-1 and TRBJ2-2, with D possibly TRBD1 on 5 matching bases. The CDR3 runs 15 residues. Trimming took off 5 bases at V and 1 base at J, with 12 bases between the two ends. The germline V gene encodes CDR1 SGHRS and CDR2 YFSETQ. For the CDR3, the DNA is TGCGCCAGCAGGGTCTCACAGGAGAACACCGGGGAGCTGTTTTTT. Its protein product is CASRVSQENTGELFF.

This sequence joins TRBV2 and TRBJ1-2; D unresolved. The germline CDR1 and CDR2 sequences are SNHLY and FYNNEI. V lost 6 bases and J 1 base, leaving 9 bases between the germline ends. CDR3 length equals 13 residues. CDR3 DNA sequence: TGTGCCAGCAGCCTAGGATTTAACTATGGCTACACCTTC. This sequence encodes CASSLGFNYGYTF.

The sample holds one count of this clone. The chain has TRBV16 and TRBJ1-6; 10 nucleotides align to TRBD1. The CDR3 runs to 19 residues. Germline trimming cut 0 bases from V and 7 bases from J; bases unmatched to any gene: 12. Germline V gene data show CDR1 as KGHSY and CDR2 as FQNENV. The CDR3 bases are TGTGCCAGCAGCCAATCGGGACAGGGGCGAGCAAAAAGAAATTCACCCCTCCACTTT. This sequence encodes CASSQSGQGRAKRNSPLHF.

The rearrangement joins TRBV28 to TRBJ1-2; 10 bases map to TRBD1. Germline CDR1 MDHEN, CDR2 SYDVKM. V dropped 5 bases and J dropped 1; count of bases not matched to a gene: 7. The CDR3 spans 16 residues. The CDR3 bases are TGTGCCAGCAGTCGGCCGGGACAGGGGATTAACTATGGCTACACCTTC. Its translation: CASSRPGQGINYGYTF.

In nucleotides, the CDR3 is TGTGCCAGCAGCCAAGAATGGGGGGGAAGCACAGATACGCAGTATTTT. Protein sequence: CASSQEWGGSTDTQYF. This chain uses TRBV3-1 (or the pseudogene TRBV3-2) with TRBJ2-3, with 7 bases aligning to TRBD2. This CDR3 comprises 16 residues. Per the germline V gene, CDR1 is LGHDT and CDR2 is YNNKEL (reference sequence). The V and J ends lost 0 bases and 0 bases, in that order; junction bases with no gene match: 3.

This clone appeared a few times. The rearrangement links TRBV30 to TRBJ1-2; 8 bases map to TRBD1. The germline CDR1 and CDR2 sequences are GTSNPN and SVGIG (reference sequence). With 0 bases clipped from V and 5 bases from J, the junction kept 8 bases outside the gene matches. The CDR3 length is 15 residues. CDR3 sequence reads: CAWSVPPQGAYGYTF. The CDR3 bases are TGTGCCTGGAGTGTCCCCCCGCAGGGGGCTTATGGCTACACCTTC.

This chain links TRBV11-2 with TRBJ1-1; D is unresolved. Germline-derived CDR1 and CDR2 are SGHAT and FQNNGV. The CDR3 length is 15 residues. V was cut by 4 bases and J by 4 bases, with 16 bases left in between. This chain's CDR3 is CASSSGPVPLTEAFF. The CDR3 DNA is TGTGCCAGCAGCTCGGGTCCCGTCCCACTCACTGAAGCTTTCTTT.

The V and J genes are TRBV7-9 and TRBJ2-1, with a tentative D call TRBD2 (5 bases). This CDR3 contains 16 residues. Germline assignment: CDR1 SEHNR and CDR2 FQNEAQ (reference sequence). Trimming left V 5 bases short and J 3 bases short, with 17 bases between. The CDR3 protein is CASSVRRSLLYNEQFF. Here the CDR3 DNA reads TGTGCCAGCAGCGTCCGGAGGTCTCTTCTCTACAATGAGCAGTTCTTC.

This chain joins TRBV18 and TRBJ1-2; TRBD1 agrees at 7 bases. CDR1 KGHSH and CDR2 LQKENI come from the germline V gene. With V trimmed by 3 bases and J by 3 bases, 4 bases remained unmatched. CDR3 length: 14 residues. As DNA, the CDR3 is TGTGCCAGCTCACCGTTGGACAGGTACTATGGCTACACCTTC. This gives the protein CASSPLDRYYGYTF.

V and J are TRBV2 and TRBJ1-5; D unresolved. Germline CDR1 SNHLY, CDR2 FYNNEI. V gave up 6 bases and J gave up 3 bases, with 18 bases separating them. The CDR3 runs to 16 residues. The CDR3 protein is CASRPYSGVDNQPQHF. In nucleotides, the CDR3 is TGTGCCAGCAGACCCTACTCCGGGGTGGACAATCAGCCCCAGCATTTT. Using reference TRBV2 and TRBJ1-5 for the parts outside the CDR3, the full variable domain is EPEVTQTPSHQVTQMGQEVILRCVPISNHLYFYWYRQILGQKVEFLVSFYNNEISEKSEIFDDQFSVERPDGSNFTLKIRSTKLEDSAMYFCASRPYSGVDNQPQHFGDGTRLSIL.

This clone was counted between two and nine times. This chain links TRBV2 with TRBJ2-1; D perhaps matches TRBD2 (6 bases). The V gene's germline CDR1 is SNHLY and CDR2 FYNNEI. The CDR3 spans 14 residues. Between the trimmed V and J ends, which lost 11 bases and 2 bases, there was a span of 16 bases. The CDR3 loop is CAHRPGLTYNEQFF. The CDR3 DNA follows: TGTGCCCACAGACCGGGACTTACCTACAATGAGCAGTTCTTC.

The chain combines TRBV9 with TRBJ1-6; possible D gene TRBD1, 5 bases. CDR3 length: 17 residues. Germline CDR1 SGDLS, CDR2 YYNGEE. V was pared by 2 bases and J by 1 base, with 13 bases between. CDR3 nucleotides: TGTGCCAGCAGCGTTTCCTCCGGGGGTTCCTATAATTCACCCCTCCACTTT. The encoded protein is CASSVSSGGSYNSPLHF.

The rearrangement links TRBV5-1 to TRBJ1-1, with D tentatively TRBD1 (5 bases). Per germline, CDR1 SGHRS and CDR2 YFSETQ. This CDR3 spans 14 amino acids. V was clipped by 0 bases and J by 4 bases, with 10 bases between them. The CDR3 DNA reads as TGCGCCAGCAGCTTGGAGGGGAAGGGCACTGAAGCTTTCTTT. It codes for CASSLEGKGTEAFF.

This clone appeared a single time. The chain links TRBV7-9 to TRBJ1-3, with a possible D match to TRBD1 (6 bases). This CDR3 has 15 amino acids. The germline V gene has CDR1 SEHNR and CDR2 FQNEAQ (reference sequence). The germline V and J ends were trimmed by 5 bases and 0 bases, with 11 bases remaining between them. The CDR3 is CASSPGQNSGNTIYF. The CDR3 coding sequence is TGTGCCAGCAGCCCAGGACAGAACTCTGGAAACACCATATATTTT.

This chain joins TRBV25-1 and TRBJ1-1; perhaps TRBD1 as D (6 bases). Between the trimmed V and J ends, which lost 2 bases and 4 bases, there was a span of 14 bases. CDR3 length: 15 amino acids. Germline V gene sequence: CDR1 MGHDK, CDR2 SYGVNS. CDR3 region: CASSEQGGGLTEAFF. The CDR3 DNA reads TGTGCCAGCAGTGAACAGGGCGGGGGCCTCACTGAAGCTTTCTTT.